The clone carrying this TCR beta chain was counted ten times or more. TCRdb recomputed calls from the RT-PCR reads with MiXCR, one row per CDR3 protein. There are 600,000 to 700,000 distinct CDR3 sequences in the sample; approximately 15% occur only once, and around 7.6% lies in the top ten. This specimen comes from a study of response to subunit inactivated influenza vaccine. Material: PBMCs from blood, obtained 14 to 15 days before vaccination. The receptor was derived from a man over 45 who received an inactivated influenza vaccine.

The CDR3 DNA reads TGTGCCAGCATTTACAGCCAGACTACCTACAATGAGCAGTTCTTC. This codes for CASIYSQTTYNEQFF. V is TRBV2 and J is TRBJ2-1, with TRBD2 as a possible D gene (5 bases). Germline V gene lookup returns CDR1 SNHLY and CDR2 FYNNEI. The germline V and J ends were trimmed by 7 bases and 2 bases, with 15 bases remaining between them. The CDR3 length is 15 residues.